This T cell receptor beta chain was captured by sequencing in a study of cytomegalovirus exposure and HLA in healthy donors. Researchers ran the PCR with 60 Vbeta and 13 Jbeta primers. Assay: immunoSEQ multiplex PCR; the TCRdb copy retains only in-frame clones and omits some. The table has about 180,000 clones, 75% to 85% seen once. The CDR3 contains 12 residues. The trim removed 6 bases at V and 11 bases at J, leaving 10 bases unmatched. The germline CDR1 and CDR2 sequences are SQVTM and ANQGSEA. This rearrangement joins TRBV29-1 to TRBJ1-2; 9 bases map to TRBD1. Sequencing was carried out using PBMCs. The receptor comes from a man younger than 30 in good health and CMV-seronegative. DNA for the CDR3: TGCAGCGTCAGGACAGGGGTCGGAGGGTACACCTTC. It yields the protein CSVRTGVGGYTF. The variable domain in full, completed from reference TRBV29-1 and TRBJ1-2, reads SAVISQKPSRDICQRGTSLTIQCQVDSQVTMMFWYRQQPGQSLTLIATANQGSEATYESGFVIDKFPISRPNLTFSTLTVSNMSPEDSSIYLCSVRTGVGGYTFGSGTRLTVV.